Following are 7 T cell receptor beta chains from one sample sequenced in a study of CD8+CD57+ T cells in acquired aplastic anemia. CDR3 and TCR beta VDJ profiling relied on a genomic DNA template. Each CDR3 protein is one row after TCRdb ran MiXCR on the reads. The sample has about 180,000 distinct CDR3 sequences; 46% are singletons. Sequencing was performed on sorted CD4+, CD8+, or CD8+CD57+ T cells (not recorded which) from PBMCs. Every receptor here comes from a human donor in good health.

The genes are TRBV10-3 and TRBJ2-6, with no clear D. The CDR3 is 15 residues long. V was pared by 4 bases and J by 0 bases, with 7 bases between. Germline V CDR1 and CDR2: ENHRY, SYGVKD. This chain's CDR3 is CAISAGPSGANVLTF. The CDR3 bases are TGTGCCATCAGTGCAGGACCCTCTGGGGCCAACGTCCTGACTTTC.

This sequence joins TRBV15 and TRBJ1-5, with 8 nucleotides matching TRBD1. There are 15 residues in the CDR3. Unmatched junction bases numbered 5, after V lost 3 bases and J lost 4 bases. Germline values: CDR1 LNHNV, CDR2 YYDKDF (reference sequence). The CDR3 DNA follows: TGTGCCACCAGCAGTGGACAGGGCCCAAATCAGCCCCAGCATTTT. Encoded protein: CATSSGQGPNQPQHF.

This chain joins TRBV10-3 and TRBJ2-1; 7 bases are a match to TRBD1. There are 13 residues in the CDR3. Germline values: CDR1 ENHRY, CDR2 SYGVKD. Losses at the gene ends were 10 bases for V and 5 bases for J; bases not matched to a gene: 8. This chain's CDR3 is CANGQEPNNEQFF. In nucleotides, the CDR3 is TGTGCCAACGGACAGGAACCTAACAATGAGCAGTTCTTC.

CDR3 bases: TGCAGTGCTAGGCGGACAGGGGGCGGGGATACGCAGTATTTT. Translating gives CSARRTGGGDTQYF. This chain links TRBV20-1 with TRBJ2-3; 11 nucleotides agree with TRBD1. Trimming cost V 3 bases and J 6 bases; bases outside gene matches: 5. CDR3 size: 14 residues. Germline loops: CDR1 DFQATT, CDR2 SNEGSKA (reference sequence).

This clonotype was observed at least ten times. J is TRBJ1-2 and V is TRBV16, with TRBD1 as a possible D gene (6 bases). CDR3 size: 15 residues. Per germline, CDR1 KGHSY and CDR2 FQNENV. Trimming took off 2 bases at V and 2 bases at J, with 12 bases between the two ends. CDR3 in DNA: TGTGCCAGCAGCCAAACCCTAACAGGGAACTATGGCTACACCTTC. Protein product: CASSQTLTGNYGYTF. Supplemented by reference TRBV16 and TRBJ1-2, the full variable domain reads GEEVAQTPKHLVRGEGQKAKLYCAPIKGHSYVFWYQQVLKNEFKFLISFQNENVFDETGMPKERFSAKCLPNSPCSLEIQATKLEDSAVYFCASSQTLTGNYGYTFGSGTRLTVV.

This clonotype was seen more than once but under ten times. The chain is built from TRBV6-5 and TRBJ2-3; D is possibly TRBD2 (7 bases). Germline values: CDR1 MNHEY, CDR2 SVGAGI. The CDR3 is 15 residues long. V dropped 2 bases and J dropped 2 bases, with 11 bases sitting between them. The chain's CDR3 is CASSYGGGPTDTQYF. The CDR3 coding sequence is TGTGCCAGCAGTTACGGGGGGGGGCCCACAGATACGCAGTATTTT.

This clonotype has at least ten counts. This rearrangement joins TRBV19 to TRBJ2-3, with D possibly TRBD2 on 6 matching bases. This CDR3 is 13 amino acids long. With 5 bases removed from V and 8 bases from J, the gap between germline ends came to 14 bases. Germline CDR1 reads LNHDA; CDR2 reads SQIVND (reference sequence). The CDR3 coding sequence is TGTGCCAGTAGTGGAGGGCCTCCCGGTACGCAGTATTTT. Protein: CASSGGPPGTQYF. The variable domain in full, with the rest retrieved from reference TRBV19 and TRBJ2-3, is DGGITQSPKYLFRKEGQNVTLSCEQNLNHDAMYWYRQDPGQGLRLIYYSQIVNDFQKGDIAEGYSVSREKKESFPLTVTSAQKNPTAFYLCASSGGPPGTQYFGPGTRLTVL.